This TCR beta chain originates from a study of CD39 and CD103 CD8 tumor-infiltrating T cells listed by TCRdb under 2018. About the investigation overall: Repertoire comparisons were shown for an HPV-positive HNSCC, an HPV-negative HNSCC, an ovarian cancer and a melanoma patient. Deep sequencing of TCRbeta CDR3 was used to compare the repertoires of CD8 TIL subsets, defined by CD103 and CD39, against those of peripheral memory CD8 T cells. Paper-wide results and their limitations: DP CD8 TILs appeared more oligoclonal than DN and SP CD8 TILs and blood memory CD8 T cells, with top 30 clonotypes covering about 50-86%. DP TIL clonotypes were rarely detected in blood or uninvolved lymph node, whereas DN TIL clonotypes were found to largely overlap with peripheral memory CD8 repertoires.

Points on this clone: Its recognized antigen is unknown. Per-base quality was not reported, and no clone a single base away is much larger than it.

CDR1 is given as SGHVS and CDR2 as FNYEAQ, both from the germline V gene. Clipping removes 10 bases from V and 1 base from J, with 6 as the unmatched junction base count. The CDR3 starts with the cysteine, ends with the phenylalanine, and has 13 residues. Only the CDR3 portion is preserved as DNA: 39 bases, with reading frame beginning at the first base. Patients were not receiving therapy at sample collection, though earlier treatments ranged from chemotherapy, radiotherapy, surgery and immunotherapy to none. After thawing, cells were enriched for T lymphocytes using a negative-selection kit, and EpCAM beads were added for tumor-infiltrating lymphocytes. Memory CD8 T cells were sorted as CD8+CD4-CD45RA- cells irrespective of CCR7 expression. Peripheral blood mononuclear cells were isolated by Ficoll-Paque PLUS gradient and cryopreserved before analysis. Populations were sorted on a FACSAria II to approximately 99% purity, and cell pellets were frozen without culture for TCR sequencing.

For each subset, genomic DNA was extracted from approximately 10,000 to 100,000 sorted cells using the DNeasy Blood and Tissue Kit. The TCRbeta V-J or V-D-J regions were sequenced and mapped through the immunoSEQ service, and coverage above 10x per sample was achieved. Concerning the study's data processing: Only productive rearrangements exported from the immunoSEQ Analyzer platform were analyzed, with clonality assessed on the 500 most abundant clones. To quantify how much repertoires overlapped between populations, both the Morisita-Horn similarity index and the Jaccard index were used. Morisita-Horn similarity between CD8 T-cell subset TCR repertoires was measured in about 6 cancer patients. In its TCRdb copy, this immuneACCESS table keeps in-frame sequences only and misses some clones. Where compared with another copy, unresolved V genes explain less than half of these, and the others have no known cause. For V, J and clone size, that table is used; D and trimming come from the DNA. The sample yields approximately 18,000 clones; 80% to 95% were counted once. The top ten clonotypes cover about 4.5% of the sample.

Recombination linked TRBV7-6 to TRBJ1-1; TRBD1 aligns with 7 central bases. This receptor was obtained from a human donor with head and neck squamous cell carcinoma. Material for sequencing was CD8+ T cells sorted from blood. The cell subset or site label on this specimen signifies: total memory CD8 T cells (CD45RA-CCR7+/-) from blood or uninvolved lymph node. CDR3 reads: CATWTGRNTEAFF. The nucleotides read TGTGCCACATGGACAGGAAGGAACACTGAAGCTTTCTTT.